This T cell receptor (beta chain) was found in a study of T-cell reconstitution after alpha-beta-depleted transplantation in children (dated by TCRdb to the mid-2010s). Notes on the research overall: T-cell immune reconstitution after TCRalphabeta/CD19-depleted allogeneic hematopoietic cell transplantation in children was quantitatively tracked in the study by means of TCR repertoire profiling. General findings and caveats noted by the study authors: The high TCRbeta diversity at day 60 in some patients was ascribed to recipient T cells and intrathymic progenitors that had survived conditioning. About two months after transplant, the apparently early recovery of alphabetaT-cell counts reportedly depended on just several hundred clones that had expanded rapidly and came from non-depleted graft cells. Over subsequent months, a decline in hyperexpanded clone frequencies was noted, and after one year, T-cell counts and TCRbeta diversity were mostly ascribed to newly produced T cells.

The germline V gene supplies CDR1 SGDLS and CDR2 YYNGEE. The CDR3, from cysteine to phenylalanine, totals 13 residues. Left in the record is the CDR3 DNA by itself, 39 bases read in frame from the first base. Here V drops 0 bases and J drops 10 bases, and the junction holds 5 bases not matched to any gene. Library prep was done by PCR. The sequencing machine was an Illumina HiSeq 2500. Molecular barcoding was employed in the preparation of TCR libraries, with unique molecular identifiers being used to normalize TCRbeta repertoire quantification. TCRdb redid the processing of the public reads, applying fastp at Q25 and MiXCR, and retained in-frame beta chains. Merged by CDR3 protein, the rows form single entries marked with the most common genes and DNA. The sample table lists 120,000 or so distinct CDR3 sequences, 20% to 25% of them with a count of one. Under 12% of the sample rests with the top ten.

The sample's treatment or condition label, decoded: allogeneic hematopoietic cell transplantation with graft depleted of TCRalphabeta T cells and CD19 B cells. Transplant recipients were children who received TCRalphabeta/CD19-depleted allogeneic hematopoietic cell grafts. This clonotype was detected only a few times. What this receptor recognizes is not known. Base qualities are not provided; no much larger clone lies one nucleotide away. The sample was PBMCs, mostly from graft donor cells, taken 180 days after TCRalphabeta/CD19-depleted stem cell transplant. The receptor comes from a male patient aged 2 to 9 who had a stem cell transplant for chronic granulomatous disease, so the T cells may come from the graft donor. The sequence joins TRBV9 to TRBJ2-3, and 7 bases in between align with TRBD2. The encoded CDR3 is CASSVGPSGSQYF. The DNA is TGTGCCAGCAGCGTAGGCCCTAGCGGATCGCAGTATTTT.